This T cell receptor (beta chain) comes out of a study of PD-1 blockade in classical Hodgkin lymphoma. Study-level information: Patients were administered nivolumab (3 mg/kg intravenously) every 2 weeks.

Brentuximab vedotin exposure varied among the patients, all of whom had relapsed after autologous stem cell transplantation. Patients showed best responses of complete response, partial response or progressive disease. The CDR3 spans 12 residues. Germline-derived CDR1 and CDR2 are SGHNT and YYREEE (reference sequence). The V end was cut by 4 bases, the J end by 10 bases, with 12 bases between. Produced via immunoSEQ multiplex PCR; TCRdb's table is partial and in-frame only. The data contain 10,000 to 15,000 clones, over 80% of them singletons. The source was peripheral blood mononuclear cells (PBMCs), collected at baseline. The receptor's source is a human donor with classical Hodgkin lymphoma. J is TRBJ2-1 and V is TRBV5-4; no clear D gene. The chain's CDR3 is CASSLARSEQFF. CDR3 DNA: TGTGCCAGCAGCCTCGCACGGAGCGAGCAGTTCTTC. The full variable domain, its missing parts supplied by reference TRBV5-4 and TRBJ2-1, is ETGVTQSPTHLIKTRGQQVTLRCSSQSGHNTVSWYQQALGQGPQFIFQYYREEENGRGNFPPRFSGLQFPNYSSELNVNALELDDSALYLCASSLARSEQFFGPGTRLTVL.